The rows below give T cell receptor beta chains drawn from one sample of a study of cytomegalovirus exposure and HLA in healthy donors. Produced via immunoSEQ multiplex PCR; TCRdb's table is partial and in-frame only. The table has about 170,000 clones, 65% to 85% seen once. The sample consisted of PBMCs. The receptors were sampled from a man aged 35 to 55 in good health and CMV-seropositive. The CDR3 runs from the conserved cysteine through the conserved F or W. D genes are given only for firm matches. Clone size, where shown, is once, few, many, or a class for clones that have expanded.

clone_size	v_call	j_call	d_call	cdr3_aa	cdr3_nt
NA	TRBV5-1	TRBJ1-3	NA	CASSLAAGSGSGNTIYF	TGCGCCAGCAGCTTGGCGGCCGGGTCCGGGTCCGGAAACACCATATATTTT
NA	TRBV2	TRBJ1-1	TRBD1	CATRGGSGTEAFF	TGTGCCACCAGGGGGGGGAGCGGCACTGAAGCTTTCTTT
once	TRBV7-3	TRBJ1-1	NA	CASSLREYTEAFF	TGTGCCAGCAGCTTAAGAGAGTACACTGAAGCTTTCTTT
once	TRBV11-3	TRBJ2-2	TRBD1	CASSLWTGRGTGELFF	TGTGCCAGCAGCTTATGGACAGGCCGGGGCACCGGGGAGCTGTTTTTT
few	TRBV7-2	TRBJ1-2	TRBD1	CASSPTTGWNYGYTF	TGTGCCAGCAGCCCGACGACAGGGTGGAACTATGGCTACACCTTC
NA	TRBV19	TRBJ2-2	TRBD1	CASTYLRTGQGRGDTGELFF	TGTGCCAGTACCTACCTGAGAACCGGACAGGGGAGGGGGGACACCGGGGAGCTGTTTTTT
NA	TRBV18	TRBJ1-3	NA	CASSPSGVGGNTIYF	TGTGCCAGCTCGCCTTCAGGGGTAGGCGGAAACACCATATATTTT
NA	TRBV4-3	TRBJ2-1	TRBD2	CASSQDVGGAYNEQFF	TGCGCCAGCAGCCAAGATGTGGGGGGGGCCTACAATGAGCAGTTCTTC
NA	TRBV7-2	TRBJ2-5	NA	CASSPGDWKVETQYF	TGTGCCAGCAGCCCCGGGGACTGGAAGGTTGAGACCCAGTACTTC
NA	TRBV11-1	TRBJ2-1	NA	CASSLGGEKGNEQFF	TGTGCCAGCAGCTTAGGGGGTGAAAAGGGGAATGAGCAGTTCTTC
few	TRBV18	TRBJ1-4	NA	CASSPLGGVIILGEKLFF	TGTGCCAGCTCACCCCTCGGGGGGGTAATAATTTTAGGTGAAAAACTGTTTTTT
NA	TRBV7-9	TRBJ2-2	TRBD2	CASEVFVAGGPRTGELFF	TGTGCCAGCGAGGTCTTCGTAGCGGGGGGGCCTAGGACCGGGGAGCTGTTTTTT
NA	TRBV7-7	TRBJ2-3	NA	CASSLSQGYTQYF	TGTGCTAGCAGCTTATCGCAGGGTTATACGCAGTATTTT
NA	TRBV21-1	TRBJ2-1	NA	CASSRIGRECGEQFF	TGTGCCAGCAGCAGAATTGGCAGGGAATGTGGTGAGCAGTTCTTC
NA	TRBV27	TRBJ1-5	TRBD1	CASMDREGGQPQHF	TGTGCCAGTATGGACAGGGAGGGCGGTCAGCCCCAGCATTTT
NA	TRBV7-2	TRBJ1-4	TRBD1	CASSLNRGLNEKLFF	TGTGCCAGCAGCCTCAACAGGGGCCTTAATGAAAAACTGTTTTTT
NA	TRBV6-6	TRBJ1-3	NA	CASSSSRTGNTIYF	TGTGCCAGCAGTTCAAGCAGGACTGGAAACACCATATATTTT
few	TRBV13	TRBJ2-5	TRBD2	CASSSGLAVQETQYF	TGTGCCAGCAGCTCAGGACTAGCCGTTCAAGAGACCCAGTACTTC
NA	TRBV2	TRBJ1-1	NA	CASKRGTEIGEAFF	TGTGCCAGCAAACGCGGGACCGAAATTGGTGAAGCTTTCTTT
NA	TRBV7-9	TRBJ1-2	NA	CASSFLKQANYGYTF	TGTGCCAGCAGCTTCTTAAAACAGGCCAACTATGGCTACACCTTC
few	TRBV19	TRBJ2-6	NA	CASSSSGHSGANVLTF	TGTGCCAGTAGTTCTTCTGGACACTCTGGGGCCAACGTCCTGACTTTC
few	TRBV7-3	TRBJ2-1	TRBD1	CASSDAGGRYNEQFF	TGTGCCAGCAGCGACGCAGGGGGCCGATACAATGAGCAGTTCTTC